The 32 T cell receptor beta chains in this list originate from one sample, sequenced in a study of CD4 T cells in relation to SARS-CoV-2 and coronaviruses. Unexposed donor CD4+ T cells date from about 2011-2018, before the COVID-19 pandemic. CD4+ T cells were isolated from the cells after 10 days of culture. Sequencing was performed with immunoSEQ multiplex PCR; in TCRdb, only in-frame clones are kept and a portion is missing. The sample lists almost 20,000 clones; roughly 77% were seen once. These receptors lack a known antigen. Sequenced input: CD4+ T cells from PBMCs, cultured in vitro. The source is a human donor in good health.

This chain links TRBV7-9 with TRBJ1-4, with D hard to call. The CDR3 is 15 amino acids. The V end lost 5 bases, the J end lost 7 bases, and 17 bases lay between the germline ends. In germline, CDR1 is SEHNR, CDR2 FQNEAQ (reference sequence). The CDR3, as DNA: TGTGCCAGCAGCCCACGTGTCGGGGAGGGTGAAAAACTGTTTTTT. As protein: CASSPRVGEGEKLFF. The variable domain in full, with the rest retrieved from reference TRBV7-9 and TRBJ1-4, is DTGVSQNPRHKITKRGQNVTFRCDPISEHNRLYWYRQTLGQGPEFLTYFQNEAQLEKSRLLSDRFSAERPKGSFSTLEIQRTEQGDSAMYLCASSPRVGEGEKLFFGSGTQLSVL.

The count of this clone is one. V gene TRBV9 combines with J gene TRBJ2-5, with D possibly being TRBD2 (5 bases). In germline, CDR1 is SGDLS, CDR2 YYNGEE. The CDR3 length is 14 residues. Trimming removed 4 bases at V and 3 bases at J, with 13 bases between. The CDR3 sequence is CASSPRVGEETQYF. CDR3 coding DNA: TGTGCCAGCAGCCCTCGAGTCGGGGAAGAGACCCAGTACTTC.

This chain connects TRBV3-1 (or the pseudogene TRBV3-2) to TRBJ1-3; the D is unclear. The CDR3 is made up of 15 amino acids. Germline V lookup: CDR1 LGHDT, CDR2 YNNKEL (reference sequence). The V and J ends lost 0 bases and 2 bases respectively, with 8 bases between them. The CDR3 nucleotides are TGTGCCAGCAGCCAAGAACCGGGGACTGGAAACACCATATATTTT. Its protein is CASSQEPGTGNTIYF.

The chain recombines TRBV11-3 with TRBJ2-3; D uncertain. Trimming shortened V by 5 bases and J by 5 bases, and 8 bases separated the two germline ends. The CDR3 consists of 12 residues. Germline V gene data show CDR1 as SGHNT and CDR2 as YENEEA. CDR3 protein: CASSGNGDTQYF. The CDR3 DNA reads TGTGCCAGCAGCGGTAACGGAGATACGCAGTATTTT.

The chain employs TRBV11-3 and TRBJ1-1; D ambiguous. V gave up 2 bases and J gave up 3 bases, with 7 bases separating them. The germline V gene has CDR1 SGHNT and CDR2 YENEEA. The CDR3 is 13 amino acids. CDR3 coding DNA: TGTGCCAGCAGCTTAAATGAGTACACTGAAGCTTTCTTT. Its protein product is CASSLNEYTEAFF.

V is TRBV2 and J is TRBJ1-6, with no clear D. Trimming removed 3 bases from V and 8 bases from J, with 29 bases in between. The CDR3 is made up of 20 amino acids. CDR1 SNHLY and CDR2 FYNNEI come from the germline V gene. CDR3 nucleotide sequence: TGTGCCAGCAGTGACCTACCGGCCGGGGTCTCTCTACCTGACTATTCACCCCTCCACTTT. Translation gives CASSDLPAGVSLPDYSPLHF.

This clone was counted only a few times. V and J are TRBV27 and TRBJ2-2, with 11 bases matching TRBD1. The CDR3 totals 18 residues. The V gene end was trimmed by 6 bases and the J gene end by 5 bases; junction bases not matched to a gene: 14. Germline assignment: CDR1 MNHEY and CDR2 SMNVEV (reference sequence). The CDR3 loop reads CASSFFGAGTGGTGELFF. The CDR3 coding sequence is TGTGCCAGCAGCTTCTTCGGGGCCGGGACAGGGGGTACCGGGGAGCTGTTTTTT.

The chain carries TRBV5-1 and TRBJ2-3; TRBD2 agrees at 9 bases. CDR3 length equals 17 residues. After removal of 0 bases from V and 0 bases from J, the junction contained 5 bases not matched to a gene. Germline CDR1 SGHRS, CDR2 YFSETQ. The CDR3 bases are TGCGCCAGCAGCTTGGGAACTAGCGGGCCCAGCACAGATACGCAGTATTTT. It yields the protein CASSLGTSGPSTDTQYF.

The chain uses TRBV21-1 and TRBJ2-1. TRBV21-1 is tagged as a pseudogene. This CDR3 comprises 14 residues. In DNA form, the CDR3 reads TGTGCCAGCAGCAAAGTGCTGGGGGACAATGAGCAGTTCTTC. Translating it yields CASSKVLGDNEQFF.

The V gene is TRBV27, the J gene TRBJ1-5; maybe TRBD1 (6 bases). The V gene's germline CDR1 is MNHEY and CDR2 SMNVEV (reference sequence). The CDR3 is made up of 15 amino acids. The V end was cut by 5 bases, the J end by 0 bases, with 11 bases between. CDR3: CASSQGLHSNQPQHF. The CDR3 DNA reads TGTGCCAGCAGTCAGGGGCTACATAGCAATCAGCCCCAGCATTTT.

The rearrangement joins TRBV4-3 to TRBJ2-5; D assignment may be TRBD1 or TRBD2 (5 bases each). Trimming took 0 bases from V and 3 from J, leaving 8 bases between them. This CDR3 is 14 amino acids long. Germline V gene data show CDR1 as LGHNA and CDR2 as YSLEER. The CDR3 loop is CASSQDRGEETQYF. The CDR3 bases are TGCGCCAGCAGCCAAGATCGAGGGGAAGAGACCCAGTACTTC.

V is TRBV5-1 and J is TRBJ1-2; D may be TRBD1 (6 bases). The CDR3 length is 13 residues. V lost 3 bases to trimming and J lost 6 bases, with 12 bases between them. Germline V gene sequence: CDR1 SGHRS, CDR2 YFSETQ. DNA for the CDR3: TGCGCCAGCAGCTGGAACGGACAGAATGGCTACACCTTC. This codes for CASSWNGQNGYTF.

This clone has just one count. This chain links TRBV11-3 with TRBJ2-1; 8 bases agree with TRBD1. The CDR3 is 15 amino acids. Trimming took 5 bases from V and 8 from J; bases not matched to a gene: 11. Germline loops: CDR1 SGHNT, CDR2 YENEEA. The CDR3 sequence: CASSPGPDRVDEQFF. The DNA of the CDR3 is TGTGCCAGCAGCCCCGGACCGGACAGGGTGGATGAGCAGTTCTTC.

This chain connects TRBV5-1 to TRBJ1-1; D possibly corresponds to TRBD1 (5 bases). V lost 4 bases and J 2 bases, leaving 6 bases between the germline ends. CDR3 length equals 12 residues. CDR1 is SGHRS and CDR2 is YFSETQ in the germline V gene. As DNA, the CDR3 is TGCGCCAGCAGCAGGGACAACACTGAAGCTTTCTTT. It yields the protein CASSRDNTEAFF.

The chain uses TRBV13 and TRBJ2-1; no firm D call. Germline V gene lookup returns CDR1 PRHDT and CDR2 FYEKMQ (reference sequence). The CDR3 is 18 residues long. With 7 bases removed from V and 1 base from J, the gap between germline ends came to 23 bases. Here the CDR3 DNA reads TGTGCCAGCACCATTTTAGCTTACCTGGACCGTTCCTACAATGAGCAGTTCTTC. It encodes CASTILAYLDRSYNEQFF.

The chain recombines TRBV2 with TRBJ1-1, with D perhaps matching TRBD1 (5 bases). Germline values: CDR1 SNHLY, CDR2 FYNNEI. The CDR3 is 15 residues long. Between the trimmed V and J ends, which lost 7 bases and 0 bases, there was a span of 15 bases. The CDR3 DNA follows: TGTGCCAGCAAGGGGATTCGTTCGGTGAACACTGAAGCTTTCTTT. Its translation: CASKGIRSVNTEAFF.

The chain recombines TRBV6-5 with TRBJ2-7, with TRBD2 matching 9 bases. Germline CDR1 and CDR2: MNHEY and SVGAGI. The CDR3 is 15 amino acids. Trimming cost V 6 bases and J 7 bases; bases outside gene matches: 13. CDR3 nucleotide sequence: TGTGCCAGCAGCCGCCTTTTAGCGGGAGTGGGGGAGCAGTACTTC. Protein: CASSRLLAGVGEQYF.

The chain has TRBV5-1 and TRBJ2-5; D possibly uses TRBD1 or TRBD2 (5 bases each). Germline V CDR1 and CDR2: SGHRS, YFSETQ. The CDR3 extends over 14 amino acids. V gave up 0 bases and J gave up 10 bases, with 16 bases separating them. CDR3 coding DNA: TGCGCCAGCAGCTTGGCGGGACCCATAAGGATCCAGTACTTC. Encoded protein: CASSLAGPIRIQYF.

The rearrangement uses TRBV6-5 and TRBJ2-7; D is uncertain. This CDR3 has 15 residues. Germline V CDR1 and CDR2: MNHEY, SVGAGI. The ends were cut back, 0 bases at V and 1 base at J, with 10 bases in the middle. This CDR3 reads CASSYSMGKSYEQYF. The DNA of the CDR3 is TGTGCCAGCAGTTACTCGATGGGGAAGTCCTACGAGCAGTACTTC.

The rearrangement uses TRBV10-3 and TRBJ1-3, with 7 bases identical to TRBD1. Per germline, CDR1 ENHRY and CDR2 SYGVKD. V was clipped by 9 bases and J by 0 bases; unmatched bases: 8. CDR3 length: 15 residues. The CDR3 sequence is CAMRGTAVSGNTIYF. Written as DNA, the CDR3 is TGTGCCATGAGAGGGACAGCCGTCTCTGGAAACACCATATATTTT.

This rearrangement joins TRBV6-5 to TRBJ2-3, with D hard to call. The CDR3 loop spans 11 amino acids. Trimming stripped 7 bases from V and 6 bases from J, with 8 bases between. CDR1 and CDR2 from the germline V gene are MNHEY and SVGAGI. CDR3 region: CASIALDTQYF. The CDR3 region has the DNA TGTGCCAGCATAGCCTTGGATACGCAGTATTTT.

The chain joins TRBV7-8 to TRBJ2-7; a possible D gene is TRBD2 (6 bases). CDR1 is SGHVS, CDR2 FQNEAQ, per germline. V lost 0 bases and J lost 2, with 14 bases in between. The CDR3 is 16 amino acids. This chain's CDR3 is CASSLASGGVPYEQYF. The CDR3 DNA sequence: TGTGCCAGCAGCTTAGCGAGTGGAGGGGTGCCCTACGAGCAGTACTTC.

The chain uses TRBV18 and TRBJ2-5, with D possibly TRBD2 on 7 matching bases. Trimming removed 3 bases from V and 4 bases from J, with 15 bases in between. This CDR3 is 15 amino acids long. Germline-derived CDR1 and CDR2 are KGHSH and LQKENI. The CDR3 DNA sequence: TGTGCCAGCTCACCCCCAGGACTAGGGGGAGAGACCCAGTACTTC. Translated: CASSPPGLGGETQYF.

This clone was picked up one time. The gene calls are TRBV6-5 and TRBJ1-3, with D possibly being TRBD1 (5 bases). Germline-derived CDR1 and CDR2 are MNHEY and SVGAGI. V lost 0 bases to trimming and J lost 0 bases, with 9 bases between them. The CDR3 is 16 residues long. The CDR3 region has the DNA TGTGCCAGCAGTTACTCCACGAGGGGCTCTGGAAACACCATATATTTT. Its translation is CASSYSTRGSGNTIYF.

The rearrangement links TRBV6-5 to TRBJ2-3; TRBD2 aligns across 7 bases. Germline CDR1 reads MNHEY; CDR2 reads SVGAGI. The CDR3 length is 15 residues. V was clipped by 6 bases and J by 2 bases; unmatched bases: 8. CDR3 sequence: CASSRGAGVTDTQYF. DNA for the CDR3: TGTGCCAGCAGCCGTGGTGCGGGAGTCACAGATACGCAGTATTTT.

The chain couples TRBV4-2 to TRBJ2-7; TRBD2 aligns across 7 bases. The V gene's germline CDR1 is LGHNA and CDR2 YNFKEQ. This CDR3 is 14 amino acids long. Trimming at V came to 6 bases and at J to 6 bases, leaving 11 bases not matched to a gene. Written as DNA, the CDR3 is TGTGCCAGCAGTTCTAGCGGCGGAGTTGGCGAGCAGTACTTC. This sequence encodes CASSSSGGVGEQYF.

The rearrangement links TRBV3-1 (or the pseudogene TRBV3-2) to TRBJ2-7; 10 positions match TRBD2. This CDR3 comprises 14 residues. CDR1 and CDR2 from the germline V gene are LGHDT and YNNKEL (reference sequence). The ends lost 3 bases at V and 1 base at J; junction bases unmatched: 0. The CDR3 region is CASSQTSGSYEQYF. The CDR3 bases are TGTGCCAGCAGCCAGACTAGCGGGTCCTACGAGCAGTACTTC.

J is TRBJ2-1 and V is TRBV19; D is perhaps TRBD2 (6 bases). Germline loops: CDR1 LNHDA, CDR2 SQIVND (reference sequence). Trimming shortened V by 3 bases and J by 4 bases, and 13 bases separated the two germline ends. The CDR3 extends over 15 amino acids. The CDR3 DNA sequence: TGTGCCAGTAGTATGTGGCGGGGTGGATACAATGAGCAGTTCTTC. Translation: CASSMWRGGYNEQFF.

The rearrangement links TRBV6-2 or TRBV6-3 to TRBJ2-2, with D possibly being TRBD1 or TRBD2 (5 bases each). Trimming took 7 bases from V and 2 from J, leaving 11 bases between them. Germline-derived CDR1 and CDR2 are MNHEY and SVGEGT. The CDR3 consists of 14 residues. The CDR3 DNA reads as TGTGCCAGCACCCCCGGGACCAACACCGGGGAGCTGTTTTTT. It encodes CASTPGTNTGELFF.

The rearrangement links TRBV5-6 to TRBJ2-5, with 12 bases that match TRBD2. V dropped 1 base and J dropped 4; count of bases not matched to a gene: 2. The germline V gene has CDR1 SGHDT and CDR2 YYEEEE. The CDR3 contains 15 residues. The CDR3 DNA reads TGTGCCAGCAGCTTGCCACTAGCGGGAGGAGAGACCCAGTACTTC. It codes for CASSLPLAGGETQYF.

The chain links TRBV2 to TRBJ1-1; no definite D call. The germline CDR1 and CDR2 sequences are SNHLY and FYNNEI. This CDR3 is built from 18 residues. Trimming took 7 bases from V and 1 from J, leaving 25 bases between them. DNA of the CDR3: TGTGCCAGCACCCGAGTTTTATTTAGGCAGATACGGAACACTGAAGCTTTCTTT. Residues: CASTRVLFRQIRNTEAFF. The whole variable domain, remainder taken from reference TRBV2 and TRBJ1-1, is EPEVTQTPSHQVTQMGQEVILRCVPISNHLYFYWYRQILGQKVEFLVSFYNNEISEKSEIFDDQFSVERPDGSNFTLKIRSTKLEDSAMYFCASTRVLFRQIRNTEAFFGQGTRLTVV.

This clone was observed once. The chain couples TRBV5-1 to TRBJ2-5; 7 bases map to TRBD1. CDR1 and CDR2 from the germline V gene are SGHRS and YFSETQ. This CDR3 contains 15 residues. Unmatched junction bases numbered 6, after V lost 3 bases and J lost 1 base. CDR3 nucleotides: TGCGCCAGCAGCTCGCTGGGACAGCGCCAAGAGACCCAGTACTTC. This translates into CASSSLGQRQETQYF.